This T cell receptor (beta chain) was observed in a study of CD8+ T cells in alopecia areata. V dropped 0 bases and J dropped 7; count of bases not matched to a gene: 5. The CDR3 contains 15 residues. CDR1 is SGDLS, CDR2 YYNGEE, per germline. Remarks on this clone: This sample includes further DNA sequences coding for the same CDR3.

Sequencing templates came from extracted RNA that was reverse transcribed into cDNA. Clones were sequenced by immunoSEQ multiplex PCR, and TCRdb holds only the in-frame ones, with some missing. The sample has 150,000 or so clones; more than 40% are singletons. The sample in question was CD8+ T cells sorted from blood, obtained at week 0. The source is a human donor with alopecia areata. V and J are TRBV9 and TRBJ2-1; 9 nucleotides line up with TRBD2. This CDR3 reads CASSVVAGGPNEQFF. CDR3 nucleotide sequence: TGTGCCAGCAGCGTAGTTGCGGGGGGGCCGAATGAGCAGTTCTTC.